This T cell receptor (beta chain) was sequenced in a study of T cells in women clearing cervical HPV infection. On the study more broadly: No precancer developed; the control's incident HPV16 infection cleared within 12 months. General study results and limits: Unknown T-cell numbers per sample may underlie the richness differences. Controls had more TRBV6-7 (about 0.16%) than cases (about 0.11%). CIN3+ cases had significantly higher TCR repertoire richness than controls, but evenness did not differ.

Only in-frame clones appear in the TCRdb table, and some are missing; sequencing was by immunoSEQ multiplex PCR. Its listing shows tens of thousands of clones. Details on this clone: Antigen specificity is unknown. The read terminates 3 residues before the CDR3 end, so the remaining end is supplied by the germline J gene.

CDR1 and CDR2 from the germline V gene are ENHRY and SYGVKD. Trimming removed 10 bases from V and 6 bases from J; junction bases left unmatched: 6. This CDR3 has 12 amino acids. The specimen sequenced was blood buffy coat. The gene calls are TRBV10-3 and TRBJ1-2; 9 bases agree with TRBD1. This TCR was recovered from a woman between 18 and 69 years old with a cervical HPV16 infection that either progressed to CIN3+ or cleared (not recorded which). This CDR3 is CATYRQGDGYTF. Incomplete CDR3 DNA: TGTGCCACCTACAGACAGGGGGATGGC.